One sample yielded the 20 T cell receptor beta chains listed below, sequenced in a study of blood T cells in healthy people across ages. Sample-barcoded 5' priming and a J-beta primer mix drove a second PCR of about 6 to 12 cycles. TCRdb processed the 5' RACE reads anew with MiXCR; each CDR3 protein has one entry. The sample lists about 730,000 distinct CDR3 sequences; roughly 43% were seen once. Material: blood. The receptors come from a woman aged 55-70 years in good health.

This chain uses TRBV6-2 or TRBV6-3 with TRBJ2-4, with 7 bases fitting TRBD1. The CDR3 totals 12 residues. V shed 6 bases, J shed 13 bases, and the junction held 9 bases outside the gene matches. CDR1 MNHEY and CDR2 SVGEGT come from the germline V gene. This CDR3 reads CASRTGIYVQYF. DNA for the CDR3: TGTGCCAGCAGGACAGGGATCTACGTGCAGTACTTC.

Details on this clonotype: A much larger clone differs by one base, so this may be a read error. This rearrangement joins TRBV7-8 to TRBJ2-1; 9 nucleotides match TRBD2. V lost 5 bases, J lost 14 bases, and 10 bases stayed unmatched. The CDR3 covers 13 residues. The germline gives CDR1 SGHVS, CDR2 FQNEAQ. Here the CDR3 reads CASSVGVAGGKFF. The CDR3 DNA follows: TGTGCCAGCAGCGTAGGAGTCGCGGGAGGGAAGTTCTTC.

The rearrangement uses TRBV24-1 and TRBJ2-3; 7 nucleotides agree with TRBD1. The CDR3 runs 15 residues. Germline values: CDR1 KGHDR, CDR2 SFDVKD. With 9 bases clipped from V and 1 base from J, the junction kept 9 bases outside the gene matches. CDR3 protein: CATLIQGTGTDTQYF. The CDR3 DNA follows: TGTGCCACCTTAATACAGGGGACCGGCACAGATACGCAGTATTTT.

The genes are TRBV5-1 and TRBJ2-6, with a possible D match to TRBD1 (5 bases). This CDR3 contains 15 residues. Trimming cost V 4 bases and J 4 bases, with 12 bases left between them. Germline V gene sequence: CDR1 SGHRS, CDR2 YFSETQ. The CDR3 loop is CASSPQVPGANVLTF. CDR3 coding DNA: TGCGCCAGCAGCCCACAGGTCCCAGGGGCCAACGTCCTGACTTTC.

This chain connects TRBV20-1 to TRBJ2-1, with 10 bases that match TRBD2. The V segment lost 4 bases and the J segment 8 bases; nucleotides outside the gene matches: 11. This CDR3 comprises 15 residues. Germline V CDR1 and CDR2: DFQATT, SNEGSKA (reference sequence). CDR3 residues: CSAIGGPSGGDEQFF. For the CDR3, the DNA is TGCAGTGCTATAGGAGGGCCTAGCGGGGGCGATGAGCAGTTCTTC.

This clonotype was seen once. This chain links TRBV7-9 with TRBJ1-1; perhaps TRBD1 as D (6 bases). The CDR3 sequence is 16 residues long. The germline V gene encodes CDR1 SEHNR and CDR2 FQNEAQ (reference sequence). Trimming pared 5 bases from V and 0 bases from J, leaving 16 bases between. CDR3 region: CASSPTRQDMNTEAFF. The CDR3, as DNA: TGTGCCAGCAGCCCCACGAGACAGGACATGAACACTGAAGCTTTCTTT.

The chain combines TRBV20-1 with TRBJ2-5; possibly TRBD1 for D (6 bases). The ends were cut back, 1 base at V and 7 bases at J, with 25 bases in the middle. Germline V gene data show CDR1 as DFQATT and CDR2 as SNEGSKA (reference sequence). This CDR3 is built from 17 residues. CDR3 sequence reads: CSARGRGQFLGPGTQYF. CDR3 bases: TGCAGTGCTAGAGGCCGTGGACAGTTTTTAGGGCCGGGGACCCAGTACTTC.

The rearrangement uses TRBV12-5 and TRBJ1-5; a possible D gene is TRBD1 (6 bases). CDR3 length equals 14 residues. Germline V lookup: CDR1 LGHNT, CDR2 FRNRAP. The V end lost 10 bases, the J end lost 0 bases, and 13 bases lay between the germline ends. CDR3 sequence: CATRTENSNQPQHF. Here the CDR3 DNA reads TGTGCTACTCGGACAGAAAATAGCAATCAGCCCCAGCATTTT. Combining the CDR3 with reference TRBV12-5 and TRBJ1-5 gives the whole variable domain DARVTQTPRHKVTEMGQEVTMRCQPILGHNTVFWYRQTMMQGLELLAYFRNRAPLDDSGMPKDRFSAEMPDATLATLKIQPSEPRDSAVYFCATRTENSNQPQHFGDGTRLSIL.

The chain carries TRBV28 and TRBJ2-1; D is tentatively TRBD1 or TRBD2 (5 bases each). The CDR3 contains 18 residues. The V and J ends lost 3 bases and 0 bases respectively, with 18 bases between them. CDR1 is MDHEN, CDR2 SYDVKM, per germline. CDR3 DNA sequence: TGTGCCAGCAGTTTTGGTGGGCCGGGACGGAGCTCCTACAATGAGCAGTTCTTC. This translates into CASSFGGPGRSSYNEQFF.

The chain recombines TRBV7-9 with TRBJ1-1; D is uncertain. The CDR3 is made up of 11 amino acids. The germline V gene encodes CDR1 SEHNR and CDR2 FQNEAQ (reference sequence). V lost 5 bases to trimming and J lost 10 bases, with 11 bases between them. The CDR3 sequence is CASSQGLGAFF. The CDR3 bases are TGTGCCAGCAGCCAAGGTTTGGGAGCTTTCTTT. Filled out from reference TRBV7-9 and TRBJ1-1, the complete variable domain reads DTGVSQNPRHKITKRGQNVTFRCDPISEHNRLYWYRQTLGQGPEFLTYFQNEAQLEKSRLLSDRFSAERPKGSFSTLEIQRTEQGDSAMYLCASSQGLGAFFGQGTRLTVV.

The chain uses TRBV7-2 and TRBJ1-2; D remains unclear. The CDR3 spans 15 residues. CDR1 is SGHTA and CDR2 is FQGNSA in the germline V gene. V was trimmed by 1 base and J by 0 bases, leaving 9 bases between them. CDR3 protein: CASSLGLNANYGYTF. CDR3 DNA sequence: TGTGCCAGCAGCTTAGGACTTAACGCTAACTATGGCTACACCTTC.

Only a few counts were recorded for this clonotype. This chain connects TRBV6-1 to TRBJ1-2, with TRBD1 as a possible D gene (5 bases). V dropped 7 bases and J dropped 4 bases, with 10 bases sitting between them. This CDR3 has 12 amino acids. Germline V gene lookup returns CDR1 MNHNS and CDR2 SASEGT. The CDR3 DNA sequence: TGTGCCAGCACGGAGACAGCCTATGGCTACACCTTC. Translating it yields CASTETAYGYTF.

This clonotype was detected ten times or more. This sequence joins TRBV5-4 and TRBJ2-3, with D unclear. The CDR3 is 13 amino acids. The germline gives CDR1 SGHNT, CDR2 YYREEE (reference sequence). V was clipped by 0 bases and J by 1 base, with 3 bases between them. Here the CDR3 DNA reads TGTGCCAGCAGCTTGGAAGGCACAGATACGCAGTATTTT. This sequence encodes CASSLEGTDTQYF.

This clonotype has a count of ten or more. The chain joins TRBV20-1 to TRBJ2-3; D gene unclear. The CDR3 runs 12 residues. Looked up from germline, CDR1 is DFQATT and CDR2 is SNEGSKA (reference sequence). Trimming took 5 bases from V and 5 from J, leaving 11 bases between them. This chain's CDR3 is CSAPPLRDTQYF. In DNA form, the CDR3 reads TGCAGTGCTCCCCCCTTGAGAGATACGCAGTATTTT.

The rearrangement joins TRBV10-3 to TRBJ2-2; D is undetermined. CDR3 length: 15 amino acids. Germline V gene lookup returns CDR1 ENHRY and CDR2 SYGVKD. The V end lost 4 bases, the J end lost 4 bases, and 13 bases lay between the germline ends. The CDR3 DNA sequence: TGTGCCATCAGTGTAGAGATTACGGGCACCGGGGAGCTGTTTTTT. It specifies CAISVEITGTGELFF.

This clonotype was seen a single time. The chain uses TRBV18 and TRBJ1-2; D is perhaps TRBD1 (5 bases). The V end lost 1 base, the J end lost 0 bases, and 9 bases lay between the germline ends. This CDR3 has 15 amino acids. Looked up from germline, CDR1 is KGHSH and CDR2 is LQKENI. For the CDR3, the DNA is TGTGCCAGCTCACCACGGACAATACCTAACTATGGCTACACCTTC. As protein: CASSPRTIPNYGYTF.

To note about this clonotype: This may arise from a read error, as a much more abundant clone is one base away. The gene calls are TRBV20-1 and TRBJ2-7; 8 bases fit TRBD2. Per germline, CDR1 DFQATT and CDR2 SNEGSKA (reference sequence). This CDR3 comprises 12 residues. The CDR3: CGASSGGAEQYF. The CDR3 DNA is TGCGGTGCTAGCAGCGGGGGCGCCGAGCAGTACTTC.

This chain links TRBV29-1 with TRBJ2-3, with D uncertain. The V end was cut by 7 bases, the J end by 0 bases, with 11 bases between. Per the germline V gene, CDR1 is SQVTM and CDR2 is ANQGSEA. The CDR3 loop spans 13 amino acids. The CDR3 DNA is TGCAGCGCTCAAGTCTATAGCACAGATACGCAGTATTTT. Encoded protein: CSAQVYSTDTQYF.

J is TRBJ1-2 and V is TRBV3-1; the D gene is possibly TRBD1 (6 bases). Trimming cost V 4 bases and J 4 bases, with 16 bases left between them. The germline V gene has CDR1 LGHDT and CDR2 YNNKEL (reference sequence). There are 15 residues in the CDR3. The CDR3 DNA is TGTGCCAGCAGCCGCGGCACAGGGTTGGGCTATGGCTACACCTTC. This codes for CASSRGTGLGYGYTF.

V is TRBV10-3 and J is TRBJ1-5; the D is unclear. V lost 0 bases, J lost 5 bases, and 11 bases lay in between. The CDR3 has 15 residues. In germline, CDR1 is ENHRY, CDR2 SYGVKD. CDR3 protein: CAISESGGPHQPQHF. CDR3 DNA: TGTGCCATCAGTGAGTCAGGTGGGCCGCATCAGCCCCAGCATTTT.